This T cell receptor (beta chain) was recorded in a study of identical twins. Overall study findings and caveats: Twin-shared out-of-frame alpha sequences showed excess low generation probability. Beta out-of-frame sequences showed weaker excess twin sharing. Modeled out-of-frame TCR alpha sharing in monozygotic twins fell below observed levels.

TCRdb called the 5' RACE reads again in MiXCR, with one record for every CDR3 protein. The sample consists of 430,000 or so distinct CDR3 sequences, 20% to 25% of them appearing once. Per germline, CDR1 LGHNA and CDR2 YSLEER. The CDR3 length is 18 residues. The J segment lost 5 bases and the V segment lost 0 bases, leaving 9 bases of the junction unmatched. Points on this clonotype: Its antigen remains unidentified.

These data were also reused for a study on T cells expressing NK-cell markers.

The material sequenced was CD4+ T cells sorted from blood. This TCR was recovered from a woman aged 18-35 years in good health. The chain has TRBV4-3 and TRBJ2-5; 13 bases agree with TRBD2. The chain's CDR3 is CASSQEVETSGRRETQYF. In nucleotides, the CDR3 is TGCGCCAGCAGCCAAGAAGTCGAGACTAGCGGGAGGCGTGAGACCCAGTACTTC.